The 21 T cell receptor beta chains below were found in one sample sequenced in a study of CD8 T cells in ankylosing spondylitis. Regarding the study as a whole: What appeared characteristic of ankylosing spondylitis blood was a TCR beta motif of eight highly homologous variants.

MiXCR, applied by TCRdb to the 5' RACE reads, yields one record per CDR3 protein. The sample holds 200,000 to 250,000 distinct CDR3 sequences, around 18% seen once. These receptors' antigens are unknown. The sequenced sample was blood, either unsorted or a sorted T cell fraction (not recorded which). The receptors come from a male donor with ankylosing spondylitis.

This clonotype has only a few counts. The V gene is TRBV20-1, the J gene TRBJ2-1; 8 bases are shared with TRBD2. This CDR3 has 14 amino acids. CDR1 is DFQATT, CDR2 SNEGSKA, per germline (reference sequence). Losses at the gene ends were 5 bases for V and 5 bases for J; bases not matched to a gene: 8. In DNA, the CDR3 is TGCAGTGCTTTTAGCGGGACCGTTCACAATGAGCAGTTCTTC. As protein: CSAFSGTVHNEQFF.

This clonotype was counted at least ten times. The chain is built from TRBV18 and TRBJ1-1, with a tentative D call TRBD1 (6 bases). Germline CDR1 is KGHSH and CDR2 is LQKENI. The CDR3 spans 16 residues. Trimming stripped 0 bases from V and 0 bases from J, with 11 bases between. The CDR3 coding sequence is TGTGCCAGCTCACCACCTCAAGGACAGTTGAACACTGAAGCTTTCTTT. This gives the protein CASSPPQGQLNTEAFF.

J is TRBJ1-2 and V is TRBV5-1, with TRBD1 as a possible D gene (5 bases). The CDR3 is 13 amino acids. V was clipped by 4 bases and J by 5 bases, with 12 bases between them. Germline V CDR1 and CDR2: SGHRS, YFSETQ. The CDR3 region has the DNA TGCGCCAGCAGCCGGGAGGCAGGGTATGGCTACACCTTC. Translation gives CASSREAGYGYTF.

The rearrangement joins TRBV6-1 to TRBJ1-1; a weak D match, TRBD1 (5 bases). The CDR3 loop spans 15 amino acids. The ends were cut back, 5 bases at V and 5 bases at J, with 18 bases in the middle. CDR1 is MNHNS and CDR2 is SASEGT in the germline V gene. CDR3 region: CASSPGGGGLTEAFF. The CDR3 DNA reads as TGTGCCAGCAGTCCTGGGGGGGGAGGGTTGACTGAAGCTTTCTTT.

The chain carries TRBV30 and TRBJ2-1; TRBD2 matches 9 bases. The CDR3 has 12 residues. Germline CDR1 is GTSNPN and CDR2 is SVGIG (reference sequence). V dropped 4 bases and J dropped 6; count of bases not matched to a gene: 1. The CDR3, as DNA: TGTGCCTGGACTAGCGGGACCAATGAGCAGTTCTTC. Translated, it gives CAWTSGTNEQFF.

This clonotype was detected ten times or more. The chain is built from TRBV28 and TRBJ2-7; D remains unclear. V lost 6 bases, J lost 7 bases, and 22 bases lay in between. The CDR3 runs to 15 residues. CDR1 is MDHEN and CDR2 is SYDVKM in the germline V gene. The CDR3 protein is CASSSTLGSLGEQYF. CDR3 nucleotide sequence: TGTGCCAGCAGCTCAACCTTAGGGTCCCTAGGGGAGCAGTACTTC.

In its sample, this clonotype was seen many times. This chain links TRBV12-3 or TRBV12-4 with TRBJ2-1; D is ambiguous. This CDR3 has 12 amino acids. V was pared by 6 bases and J by 7 bases, with 10 bases between. Written as DNA, the CDR3 is TGTGCCAGCAGCTTGGGTGTAAATGAGCAGTTCTTC. It encodes CASSLGVNEQFF.

V is TRBV24-1 and J is TRBJ2-3; no firm D call. This CDR3 is 14 amino acids long. Looked up from germline, CDR1 is KGHDR and CDR2 is SFDVKD. V was clipped by 0 bases and J by 3 bases, with 6 bases between them. This CDR3 reads CATSDLSGTDTQYF. The CDR3 DNA is TGTGCCACCAGTGATTTGAGTGGGACAGATACGCAGTATTTT.

This clonotype showed up many times. The chain joins TRBV29-1 to TRBJ1-1; no clear D gene. V was shortened by 4 bases and J by 3 bases, with 9 bases between the two germline ends. The CDR3 length is 12 residues. Germline V gene sequence: CDR1 SQVTM, CDR2 ANQGSEA. CDR3 protein: CSVVLMDTEAFF. The CDR3, as DNA: TGCAGCGTTGTTTTAATGGACACTGAAGCTTTCTTT.

This clonotype has just a few counts. This sequence joins TRBV3-1 and TRBJ2-4, with D perhaps TRBD2 (6 bases). This CDR3 is 15 amino acids long. Germline V gene lookup returns CDR1 LGHDT and CDR2 YNNKEL (reference sequence). Trimming removed 4 bases from V and 5 bases from J, with 15 bases in between. CDR3: CASSPAGSGQNIQYF. The DNA for the CDR3 is TGTGCCAGCAGCCCGGCCGGTAGCGGCCAAAACATTCAGTACTTC.

This clonotype has only a few counts. V is TRBV29-1 and J is TRBJ2-7, with unresolved D. V shed 3 bases and J shed 0 bases, with 9 bases lying between them. This CDR3 is 13 amino acids long. Germline assignment: CDR1 SQVTM and CDR2 ANQGSEA. The CDR3 sequence is CSVEDPISYEQYF. CDR3 nucleotide sequence: TGCAGCGTTGAGGATCCAATCTCCTACGAGCAGTACTTC.

This clonotype was recorded a few times. The chain employs TRBV4-1 and TRBJ2-7; 14 bases match TRBD2. The CDR3 loop spans 16 amino acids. The J segment lost 4 bases and the V segment lost 4 bases, leaving 6 bases of the junction unmatched. Germline CDR1 reads MGHRA; CDR2 reads YSYEKL. Here the CDR3 reads CASSPGLAGGGYEQYF. As DNA, the CDR3 is TGCGCCAGCAGCCCTGGACTAGCGGGAGGTGGATACGAGCAGTACTTC.

The chain employs TRBV4-3 and TRBJ2-7; a possible D gene is TRBD1 (7 bases). Trimming took off 1 base at V and 4 bases at J, with 14 bases between the two ends. Germline CDR1 LGHNA, CDR2 YSLEER. CDR3 size: 15 residues. The CDR3 sequence is CASSQAPQGGYEQYF. The CDR3 nucleotides are TGCGCCAGCAGCCAAGCTCCCCAGGGGGGTTACGAGCAGTACTTC.

This clonotype was seen more than once but under ten times. The V gene is TRBV12-3 or TRBV12-4, the J gene TRBJ1-3; D gene uncertain. The CDR3 runs 14 residues. The V end was cut by 6 bases, the J end by 1 base, with 10 bases between. Here the CDR3 DNA reads TGTGCCAGCAGAACGCCGGGGTCTGGAAACACCATATATTTT. The encoded protein is CASRTPGSGNTIYF.

This chain uses TRBV27 with TRBJ1-1; D remains unclear. CDR1 MNHEY and CDR2 SMNVEV come from the germline V gene (reference sequence). CDR3 length: 14 residues. The V end was cut by 1 base, the J end by 2 bases, with 8 bases between. The CDR3 DNA follows: TGTGCCAGCAGTTTATACCGTGACAACACTGAAGCTTTCTTT. It is translated as CASSLYRDNTEAFF.

The chain joins TRBV12-3 or TRBV12-4 to TRBJ2-3; D gene unclear. This CDR3 spans 13 amino acids. The CDR3 DNA sequence: TGTGCTAGCCGGTACGGGTCTGGAGATACGCAGTATTTT. Amino acids: CASRYGSGDTQYF.

The count of this clonotype is one. The chain combines TRBV6-5 with TRBJ2-5, with 8 nucleotides matching TRBD1. The germline V gene has CDR1 MNHEY and CDR2 SVGAGI. J gave up 5 bases and V 4 bases, and 6 bases lay outside the gene matches. The CDR3 length is 14 residues. The CDR3 region is CASSLTGDFETQYF. As DNA, the CDR3 is TGTGCCAGCAGTTTGACAGGGGACTTCGAGACCCAGTACTTC.

The chain uses TRBV20-1 and TRBJ2-3, with 8 bases identical to TRBD2. This CDR3 region has 13 residues. Germline V CDR1 and CDR2: DFQATT, SNEGSKA (reference sequence). Trimming at V came to 3 bases and at J to 3 bases, leaving 2 bases not matched to a gene. CDR3 bases: TGCAGTGCTAGCCCGGGGGGGACAGATACGCAGTATTTT. Protein product: CSASPGGTDTQYF.

This clonotype was detected only a few times. J is TRBJ2-7 and V is TRBV29-1, with 10 bases aligning to TRBD2. The CDR3 length is 15 residues. J gave up 0 bases and V 1 base, and 3 bases lay outside the gene matches. Germline V gives CDR1 SQVTM, CDR2 ANQGSEA. The CDR3 DNA reads TGCAGCGTTGAAGGACTAGCGGGCCTCTCCTACGAGCAGTACTTC. This gives the protein CSVEGLAGLSYEQYF.

V gene TRBV29-1 combines with J gene TRBJ2-5, with D perhaps matching TRBD1 (6 bases). Germline V gives CDR1 SQVTM, CDR2 ANQGSEA. Between the trimmed V and J ends, which lost 2 bases and 7 bases, there was a span of 20 bases. This CDR3 comprises 15 residues. The CDR3 is CSVEKAEDRSGTQYF. The CDR3 DNA sequence: TGCAGCGTTGAAAAGGCGGAGGACAGATCAGGGACCCAGTACTTC.

This clonotype was seen a few times. The J gene is TRBJ2-7, the V gene TRBV2; D remains ambiguous. The germline V gene encodes CDR1 SNHLY and CDR2 FYNNEI. The CDR3 loop spans 14 amino acids. Trimming pared 9 bases from V and 0 bases from J, leaving 15 bases between. For the CDR3, the DNA is TGTGCCAGTTCCCCCAGCCTCTCCTCCTACGAGCAGTACTTC. Translated, it gives CASSPSLSSYEQYF.